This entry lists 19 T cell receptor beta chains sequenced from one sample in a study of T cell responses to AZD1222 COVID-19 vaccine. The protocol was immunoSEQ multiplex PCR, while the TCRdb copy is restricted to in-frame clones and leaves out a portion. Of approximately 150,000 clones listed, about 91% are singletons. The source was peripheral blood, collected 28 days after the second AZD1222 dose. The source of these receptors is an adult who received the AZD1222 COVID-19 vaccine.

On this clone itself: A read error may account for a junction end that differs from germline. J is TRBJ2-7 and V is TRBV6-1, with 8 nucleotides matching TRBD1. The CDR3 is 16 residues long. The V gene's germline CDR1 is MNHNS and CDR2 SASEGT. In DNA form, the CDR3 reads TGTGCCAGCAGTGGAGGGACAGGTAGTTCCTCCTCCGAGCAGTACTTC. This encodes CASSGGTGSSSSEQYF.

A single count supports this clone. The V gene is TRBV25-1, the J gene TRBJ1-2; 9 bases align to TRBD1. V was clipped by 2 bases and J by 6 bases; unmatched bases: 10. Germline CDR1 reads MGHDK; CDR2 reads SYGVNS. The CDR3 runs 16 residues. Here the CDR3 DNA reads TGTGCCAGCAGTGAACCCCAAGACAGGGGGTCCAATGGCTACACCTTC. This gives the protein CASSEPQDRGSNGYTF.

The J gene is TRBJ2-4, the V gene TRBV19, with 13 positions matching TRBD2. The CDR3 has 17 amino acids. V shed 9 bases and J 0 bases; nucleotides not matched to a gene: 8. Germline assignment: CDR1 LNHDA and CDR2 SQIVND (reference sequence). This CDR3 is CASRTSGSQLAKNIQYF. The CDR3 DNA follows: TGTGCCAGCCGGACTAGCGGGAGTCAGTTAGCCAAAAACATTCAGTACTTC.

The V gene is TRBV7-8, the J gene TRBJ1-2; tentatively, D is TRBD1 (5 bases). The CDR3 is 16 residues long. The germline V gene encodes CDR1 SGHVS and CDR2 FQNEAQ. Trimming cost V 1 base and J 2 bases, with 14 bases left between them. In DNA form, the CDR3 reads TGTGCCAGCAGCTTAGTAAGGGCAGGGCCGAACTATGGCTACACCTTC. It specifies CASSLVRAGPNYGYTF.

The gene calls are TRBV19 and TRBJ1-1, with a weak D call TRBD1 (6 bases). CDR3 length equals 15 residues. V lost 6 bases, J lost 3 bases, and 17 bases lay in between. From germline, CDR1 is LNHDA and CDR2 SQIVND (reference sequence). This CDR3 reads CASRTLQGRDTEAFF. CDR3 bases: TGTGCCAGTAGAACCCTACAGGGTAGAGACACTGAAGCTTTCTTT. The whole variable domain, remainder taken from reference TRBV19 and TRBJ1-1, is DGGITQSPKYLFRKEGQNVTLSCEQNLNHDAMYWYRQDPGQGLRLIYYSQIVNDFQKGDIAEGYSVSREKKESFPLTVTSAQKNPTAFYLCASRTLQGRDTEAFFGQGTRLTVV.

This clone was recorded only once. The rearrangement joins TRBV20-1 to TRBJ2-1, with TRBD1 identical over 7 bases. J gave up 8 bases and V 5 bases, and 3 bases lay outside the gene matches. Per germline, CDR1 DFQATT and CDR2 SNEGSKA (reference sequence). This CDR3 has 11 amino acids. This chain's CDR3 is CSARQGYEQFF. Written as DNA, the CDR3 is TGCAGTGCTCGACAGGGCTATGAGCAGTTCTTC.

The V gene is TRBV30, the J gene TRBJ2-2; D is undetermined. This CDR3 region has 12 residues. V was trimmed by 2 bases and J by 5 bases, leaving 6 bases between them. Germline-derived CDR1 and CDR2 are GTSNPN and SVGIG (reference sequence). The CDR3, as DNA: TGTGCCTGGAGTCCCGATACCGGGGAGCTGTTTTTT. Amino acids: CAWSPDTGELFF.

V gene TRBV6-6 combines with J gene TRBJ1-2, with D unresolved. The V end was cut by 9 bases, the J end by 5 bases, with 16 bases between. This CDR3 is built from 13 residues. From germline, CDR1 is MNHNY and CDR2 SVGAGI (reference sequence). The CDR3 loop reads CASLLAGKYGYTF. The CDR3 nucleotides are TGTGCCAGTCTCCTGGCGGGGAAGTATGGCTACACCTTC.

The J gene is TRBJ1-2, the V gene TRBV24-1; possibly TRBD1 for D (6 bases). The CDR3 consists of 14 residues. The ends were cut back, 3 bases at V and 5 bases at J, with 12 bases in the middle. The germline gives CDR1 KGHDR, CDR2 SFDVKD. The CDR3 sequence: CATSDNRVRYGYTF. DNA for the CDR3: TGTGCCACCAGTGATAACAGGGTTCGGTATGGCTACACCTTC.

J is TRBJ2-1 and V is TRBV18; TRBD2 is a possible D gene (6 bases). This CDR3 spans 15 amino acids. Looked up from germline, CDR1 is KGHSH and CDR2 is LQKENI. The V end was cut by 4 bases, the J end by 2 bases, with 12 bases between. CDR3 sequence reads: CASSQLAGTYNEQFF. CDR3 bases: TGTGCCAGCTCACAACTAGCAGGGACCTACAATGAGCAGTTCTTC.

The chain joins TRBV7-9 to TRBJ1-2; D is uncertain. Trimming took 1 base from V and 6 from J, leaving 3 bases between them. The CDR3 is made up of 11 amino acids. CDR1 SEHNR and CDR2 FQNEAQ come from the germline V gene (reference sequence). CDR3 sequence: CASSLGDGYTF. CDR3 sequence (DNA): TGTGCCAGCAGCTTAGGGGATGGCTACACCTTC.

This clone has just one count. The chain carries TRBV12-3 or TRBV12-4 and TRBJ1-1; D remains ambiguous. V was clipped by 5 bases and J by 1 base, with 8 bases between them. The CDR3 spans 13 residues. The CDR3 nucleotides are TGTGCCAGCAGTATTACAGAGAACACTGAAGCTTTCTTT. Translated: CASSITENTEAFF.

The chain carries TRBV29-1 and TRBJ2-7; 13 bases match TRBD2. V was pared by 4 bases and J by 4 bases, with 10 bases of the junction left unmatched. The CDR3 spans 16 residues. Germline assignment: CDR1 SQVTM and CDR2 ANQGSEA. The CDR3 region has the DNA TGCAGCGTTGGCGGGACTAGCGGGGATCTATCGTACGAGCAGTACTTC. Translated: CSVGGTSGDLSYEQYF.

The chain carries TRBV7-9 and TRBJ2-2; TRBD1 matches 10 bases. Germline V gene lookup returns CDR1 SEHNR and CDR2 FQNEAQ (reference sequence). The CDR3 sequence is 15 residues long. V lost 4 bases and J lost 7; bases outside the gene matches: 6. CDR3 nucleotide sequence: TGTGCCAGCAGCTATAGACAGGGGGCGAACGGGGAGCTGTTTTTT. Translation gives CASSYRQGANGELFF.

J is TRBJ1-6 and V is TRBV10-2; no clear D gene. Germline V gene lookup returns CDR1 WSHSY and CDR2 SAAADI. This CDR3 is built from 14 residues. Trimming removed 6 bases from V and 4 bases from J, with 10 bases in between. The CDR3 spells CASSAGRYNSPLHF. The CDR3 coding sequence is TGCGCCAGCAGCGCTGGACGGTATAATTCACCCCTCCACTTT.

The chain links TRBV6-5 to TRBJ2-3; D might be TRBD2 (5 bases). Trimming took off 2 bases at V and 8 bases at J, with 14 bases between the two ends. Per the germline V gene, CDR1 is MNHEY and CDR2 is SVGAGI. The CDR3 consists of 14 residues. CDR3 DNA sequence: TGTGCCAGCAGTTACACCAGGACTCGGAGTACGCAGTATTTT. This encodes CASSYTRTRSTQYF.

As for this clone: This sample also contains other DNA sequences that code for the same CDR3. CDR3 sequence: CASSIRSGNQPQHF. Written as DNA, the CDR3 is TGTGCCAGTTCCATCCGCTCTGGCAATCAGCCCCAGCATTTT. This rearrangement joins TRBV19 to TRBJ1-5; no clear D. Germline V gene sequence: CDR1 LNHDA, CDR2 SQIVND (reference sequence). The length of the CDR3 is 14 residues. V lost 8 bases and J 2 bases, leaving 13 bases between the germline ends.

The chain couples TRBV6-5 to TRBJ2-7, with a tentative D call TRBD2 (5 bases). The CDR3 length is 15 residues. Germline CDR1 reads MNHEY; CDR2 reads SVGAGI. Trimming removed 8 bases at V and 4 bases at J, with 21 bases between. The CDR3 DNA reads TGTGCCAGCCAACTTCTGGAGCGGACCTCATACGAGCAGTACTTC. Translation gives CASQLLERTSYEQYF.

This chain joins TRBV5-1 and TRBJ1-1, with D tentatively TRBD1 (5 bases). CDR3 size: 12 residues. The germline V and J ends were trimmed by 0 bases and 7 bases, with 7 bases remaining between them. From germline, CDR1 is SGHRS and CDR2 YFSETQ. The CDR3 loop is CASSLDRNEAFF. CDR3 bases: TGCGCCAGCAGCTTGGACAGGAATGAAGCTTTCTTT.